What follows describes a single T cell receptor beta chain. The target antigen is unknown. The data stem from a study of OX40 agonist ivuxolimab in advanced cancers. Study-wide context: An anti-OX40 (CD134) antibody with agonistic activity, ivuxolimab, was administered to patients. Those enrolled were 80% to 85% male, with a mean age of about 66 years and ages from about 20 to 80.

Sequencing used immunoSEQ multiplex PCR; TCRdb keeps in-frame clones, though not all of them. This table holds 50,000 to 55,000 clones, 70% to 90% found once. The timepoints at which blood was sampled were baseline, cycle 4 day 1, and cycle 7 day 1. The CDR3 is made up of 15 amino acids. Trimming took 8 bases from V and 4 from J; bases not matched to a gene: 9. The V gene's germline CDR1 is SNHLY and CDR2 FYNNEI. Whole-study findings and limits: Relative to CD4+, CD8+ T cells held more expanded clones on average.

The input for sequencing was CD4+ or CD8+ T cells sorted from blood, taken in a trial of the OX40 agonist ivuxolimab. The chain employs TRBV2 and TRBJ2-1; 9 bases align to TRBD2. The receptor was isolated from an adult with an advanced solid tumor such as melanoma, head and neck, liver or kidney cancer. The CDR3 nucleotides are TGTGCCAGCGAACCGACTAGCGGATTGTACAATGAGCAGTTCTTC. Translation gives CASEPTSGLYNEQFF. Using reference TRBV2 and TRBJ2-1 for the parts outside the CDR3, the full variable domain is EPEVTQTPSHQVTQMGQEVILRCVPISNHLYFYWYRQILGQKVEFLVSFYNNEISEKSEIFDDQFSVERPDGSNFTLKIRSTKLEDSAMYFCASEPTSGLYNEQFFGPGTRLTVL.